Following are 24 T cell receptor beta chains from one sample sequenced in a study of neurological immune-mediated disorders. TCRdb called the 5' RACE reads again in MiXCR, with one record for every CDR3 protein. The data show more than 9,000 distinct CDR3 sequences, with about 21% seen just once and around 50% held by the top ten. Sequenced: CD8+ T cells from blood. Receptors were obtained from a woman aged 55-75 years with HTLV-1-associated myelopathy (HAM/TSP).

This clonotype was seen many times. The J gene is TRBJ2-3, the V gene TRBV29-1; 7 bases match TRBD1. This CDR3 spans 15 amino acids. J was trimmed by 2 bases and V by 0 bases; bases with no gene match: 5. Germline CDR1 is SQVTM and CDR2 is ANQGSEA. The DNA of the CDR3 is TGCAGCGTTGAAGATAGACAGGGATCCACAGATACGCAGTATTTT. This sequence encodes CSVEDRQGSTDTQYF.

This chain joins TRBV7-2 and TRBJ1-1; possible D gene TRBD1, 6 bases. Looked up from germline, CDR1 is SGHTA and CDR2 is FQGNSA. V lost 1 base and J lost 4, with 10 bases in between. The CDR3 spans 14 residues. The CDR3 coding sequence is TGTGCCAGCAGCTTAGTTCAGGGGCGCACTGAAGCTTTCTTT. Translation gives CASSLVQGRTEAFF.

This clonotype came up many times. The rearrangement joins TRBV7-9 to TRBJ1-1; D might be TRBD1 (5 bases). CDR3 length: 14 amino acids. V was trimmed by 5 bases and J by 6 bases, leaving 16 bases between them. From germline, CDR1 is SEHNR and CDR2 FQNEAQ (reference sequence). This CDR3 is CASSTGQLSSEAFF. The CDR3 DNA sequence: TGTGCCAGCAGCACCGGACAATTGAGCTCTGAAGCTTTCTTT.

This clonotype was recorded many times. The genes are TRBV7-9 and TRBJ2-2, with TRBD1 as a possible D gene (6 bases). V lost 6 bases and J 4 bases, leaving 18 bases between the germline ends. Germline CDR1 SEHNR, CDR2 FQNEAQ (reference sequence). This CDR3 has 16 amino acids. CDR3 amino acids: CASSILEDRFTGELFF. In nucleotides, the CDR3 is TGTGCCAGCAGTATCTTGGAGGACAGATTCACCGGGGAGCTGTTTTTT.

This clonotype occurred many times. This chain uses TRBV14 with TRBJ2-3; no clear D. The CDR3 runs 14 residues. With 0 bases removed from V and 4 bases from J, the gap between germline ends came to 8 bases. In germline, CDR1 is SGHDN, CDR2 FVKESK. The CDR3 loop reads CASSQEERPDTQYF. The CDR3 DNA follows: TGTGCCAGCAGCCAAGAAGAGAGACCAGATACGCAGTATTTT.

By sample fraction, this clonotype is large. This chain links TRBV30 with TRBJ1-1; D gene unclear. Germline loops: CDR1 GTSNPN, CDR2 SVGIG (reference sequence). The CDR3 contains 12 residues. The V and J ends lost 7 bases and 6 bases respectively, with 15 bases between them. The CDR3 DNA reads as TGTGCCTACGGAAAGGGTTTTGCTGAAGCTTTCTTT. Translation gives CAYGKGFAEAFF.

This clonotype has ten or more counts. The chain recombines TRBV9 with TRBJ1-2; 9 bases are a match to TRBD1. There are 17 residues in the CDR3. Germline CDR1 is SGDLS and CDR2 is YYNGEE. V dropped 4 bases and J dropped 1; count of bases not matched to a gene: 11. The CDR3 reads CASSRRDRDGFNYGYTF. The CDR3 nucleotides are TGTGCCAGCAGCAGACGGGACAGGGACGGCTTTAACTATGGCTACACCTTC.

This clonotype was detected many times. V is TRBV7-9 and J is TRBJ1-6, with D unresolved. The V gene lost 5 bases and the J gene lost 1 base, with 12 bases spanning the gap. This CDR3 is built from 16 residues. Germline loops: CDR1 SEHNR, CDR2 FQNEAQ (reference sequence). CDR3 in amino acids: CASSPYGLSYNSPLHF. As DNA, the CDR3 is TGTGCCAGCAGCCCTTACGGTCTTTCCTATAATTCACCCCTCCACTTT.

Here the CDR3 DNA reads TGTGCCAGCAGCCGCCGGCGAGACACAGATACGCAGTATTTT. It is translated as CASSRRRDTDTQYF. The chain links TRBV6-2 or TRBV6-3 to TRBJ2-3; D is uncertain. Germline lookup yields CDR1 MNHEY and CDR2 SVGEGT. This CDR3 is 14 amino acids long. Trimming removed 6 bases at V and 2 bases at J, with 12 bases between.

J is TRBJ1-2 and V is TRBV20-1; D possibly corresponds to TRBD1 (5 bases). V was clipped by 0 bases and J by 6 bases, with 23 bases between them. CDR1 is DFQATT, CDR2 SNEGSKA, per germline (reference sequence). This CDR3 has 17 amino acids. The CDR3 region has the DNA TGCAGTGCTAGAGATCTAGTTTCGGGCAGGGAAGAGGATGGCTACACCTTC. This sequence encodes CSARDLVSGREEDGYTF.

This clonotype was detected many times. The chain carries TRBV15 and TRBJ2-5, with D perhaps matching TRBD2 (6 bases). Germline CDR1 and CDR2: LNHNV and YYDKDF (reference sequence). The V and J ends lost 4 bases and 5 bases respectively, with 11 bases between them. The CDR3 has 13 residues. The CDR3 is CATSTQAGETQYF. The CDR3 nucleotides are TGTGCCACCAGCACACAGGCGGGGGAGACCCAGTACTTC.

V gene TRBV7-2 combines with J gene TRBJ2-4, with TRBD1 matching 10 bases. Germline-derived CDR1 and CDR2 are SGHTA and FQGNSA. The CDR3 has 11 residues. The V gene end was trimmed by 5 bases and the J gene end by 15 bases; junction bases not matched to a gene: 4. The CDR3 loop is CASSTGTGVYF. The CDR3 DNA sequence: TGTGCCAGCAGCACCGGGACAGGGGTGTACTTC. The whole variable domain, remainder taken from reference TRBV7-2 and TRBJ2-4, is GAGVSQSPSNKVTEKGKDVELRCDPISGHTALYWYRQSLGQGLEFLIYFQGNSAPDKSGLPSDRFSAERTGGSVSTLTIQRTQQEDSAVYLCASSTGTGVYFGAGTRLSVL.

This clonotype was recorded at least ten times. The chain employs TRBV12-3 or TRBV12-4 and TRBJ1-3; TRBD1 is a possible D gene (5 bases). V shed 6 bases and J shed 4 bases, with 19 bases lying between them. The CDR3 covers 16 residues. The CDR3 sequence is CASSDKGPGWGNTIYF. The CDR3 DNA is TGTGCCAGCAGCGACAAGGGACCGGGGTGGGGAAACACCATATATTTT.

CDR3 DNA: TGTGCCAGCAGCCATCCAGGCCAGGAGACCCAGTACTTC. As protein: CASSHPGQETQYF. The chain links TRBV3-1 to TRBJ2-5; D not resolved. V lost 3 bases and J 5 bases, leaving 10 bases between the germline ends. This CDR3 comprises 13 residues. Germline CDR1 LGHDT, CDR2 YNNKEL (reference sequence).

This clonotype occurred many times. This rearrangement joins TRBV20-1 to TRBJ2-1; D is tentatively TRBD1 or TRBD2 (5 bases each). From germline, CDR1 is DFQATT and CDR2 SNEGSKA (reference sequence). The V gene lost 6 bases and the J gene lost 3 bases, with 15 bases spanning the gap. This CDR3 is built from 14 residues. CDR3 in amino acids: CSAPGQTNYNEQFF. The CDR3 DNA is TGCAGTGCACCGGGGCAGACCAACTACAATGAGCAGTTCTTC.

This clonotype was picked up many times. This chain uses TRBV5-1 with TRBJ2-7, with D tentatively TRBD1 or TRBD2 (5 bases each). This CDR3 is built from 13 residues. V was trimmed by 2 bases and J by 2 bases, leaving 8 bases between them. Germline lookup yields CDR1 SGHRS and CDR2 YFSETQ. DNA of the CDR3: TGCGCCAGCAGCTTTGGGGACCCCTACGAGCAGTACTTC. This encodes CASSFGDPYEQYF. The full variable domain, its missing parts supplied by reference TRBV5-1 and TRBJ2-7, is KAGVTQTPRYLIKTRGQQVTLSCSPISGHRSVSWYQQTPGQGLQFLFEYFSETQRNKGNFPGRFSGRQFSNSRSEMNVSTLELGDSALYLCASSFGDPYEQYFGPGTRLTVT.

This clonotype was seen at least ten times. This rearrangement joins TRBV7-6 to TRBJ2-3, with unresolved D. Trimming took 1 base from V and 3 from J, leaving 5 bases between them. This CDR3 region has 13 residues. Germline values: CDR1 SGHVS, CDR2 FNYEAQ. The CDR3 here is CASSLVGTDTQYF. CDR3 DNA: TGTGCCAGCAGCTTAGTGGGGACAGATACGCAGTATTTT.

V gene TRBV5-6 combines with J gene TRBJ2-7; tentatively, D is TRBD1 (6 bases). The germline CDR1 and CDR2 sequences are SGHDT and YYEEEE. The CDR3 contains 19 residues. V was shortened by 4 bases and J by 3 bases, with 29 bases between the two germline ends. CDR3 sequence reads: CASSGRQEEGLGYYYEQYF. As DNA, the CDR3 is TGTGCCAGCAGCGGGAGACAGGAAGAGGGGTTAGGGTACTACTACGAGCAGTACTTC.

This clonotype is medium-sized by share. The V gene is TRBV5-5, the J gene TRBJ1-1; no clear D. The CDR3 has 12 amino acids. Germline V gene data show CDR1 as SGHKS and CDR2 as YYEKEE (reference sequence). The V end lost 4 bases, the J end lost 1 base, and 5 bases lay between the germline ends. In nucleotides, the CDR3 is TGTGCCAGCAGCCTCTCGAACACTGAAGCTTTCTTT. Protein: CASSLSNTEAFF.

This chain joins TRBV30 and TRBJ1-5; D is ambiguous. Per the germline V gene, CDR1 is GTSNPN and CDR2 is SVGIG (reference sequence). The V gene lost 4 bases and the J gene lost 4 bases, with 11 bases spanning the gap. CDR3 size: 13 residues. CDR3: CAWNSGLNQPQHF. The CDR3 DNA sequence: TGTGCCTGGAATTCCGGGTTGAATCAGCCCCAGCATTTT.

This clonotype was seen many times. The gene calls are TRBV30 and TRBJ1-6; D is ambiguous. CDR1 is GTSNPN, CDR2 SVGIG, per germline (reference sequence). Trimming removed 1 base at V and 13 bases at J, with 20 bases between. The CDR3 sequence is 15 residues long. CDR3 bases: TGTGCCTGGAGTGGGAGTGGTGGACGGAGTTCGCCCCTCCACTTT. Translated: CAWSGSGGRSSPLHF.

This clonotype has a count of ten or more. The chain combines TRBV10-3 with TRBJ1-1; D gene ambiguous. V lost 11 bases, J lost 0 bases, and 13 bases lay in between. Per germline, CDR1 ENHRY and CDR2 SYGVKD. The CDR3 covers 13 residues. The CDR3 sequence: CALTEGMNTEAFF. CDR3 coding DNA: TGTGCCCTCACGGAGGGAATGAACACTGAAGCTTTCTTT.

A word on this clonotype: Since a much larger clone is just one base distant, this may be a read error. This rearrangement joins TRBV27 to TRBJ1-1, with a weak D call TRBD1 (6 bases). Trimming pared 5 bases from V and 6 bases from J, leaving 22 bases between. CDR1 is MNHEY and CDR2 is SMNVEV in the germline V gene (reference sequence). This CDR3 region has 16 residues. Here the CDR3 reads CASSHQGTSRGAEAFF. The CDR3 nucleotides read TGTGCCAGCAGTCACCAAGGGACGAGCAGGGGCGCTGAAGCTTTCTTT.

At least ten counts were recorded for this clonotype. The chain carries TRBV10-1 and TRBJ1-1; no clear D gene. V was trimmed by 2 bases and J by 0 bases, leaving 4 bases between them. The CDR3 covers 13 residues. Germline assignment: CDR1 WNHNN and CDR2 SYGVQD (reference sequence). CDR3 protein: CASSEKVNTEAFF. Written as DNA, the CDR3 is TGCGCCAGCAGTGAGAAGGTGAACACTGAAGCTTTCTTT.